This T cell receptor (beta chain) was identified during a study of technical replicates of blood from a few donors. Here immunoSEQ multiplex PCR was the method, and the copy in TCRdb shows in-frame clones only, minus some. In the table there are under 80,000 clones, almost 98% of which are singletons. The sample was T cells isolated from PBMCs. This TCR derives from a human donor in good health.

CDR3 DNA sequence: TGTGCCAGCAGCGGAGGACAGGGCGGGGAGACCCAGTACTTC. Translation gives CASSGGQGGETQYF. The rearrangement joins TRBV7-8 to TRBJ2-5, with 8 nucleotides matching TRBD1. CDR1 is SGHVS and CDR2 is FQNEAQ in the germline V gene. This CDR3 spans 14 amino acids. Germline trimming cut 5 bases from V and 5 bases from J; bases unmatched to any gene: 7.